The 20 T cell receptor beta chains in this list originate from one sample, sequenced in a study of early T cells in non-severe SARS-CoV-2 infection. From the 5' RACE reads, TCRdb called clonotypes with MiXCR, one entry per CDR3 protein. Of approximately 81,000 distinct CDR3 sequences listed, about 12% are singletons. Source material: whole blood. Source of these receptors: an adult who was a healthcare worker with PCR-confirmed SARS-CoV-2 infection or an uninfected control (not recorded which).

The rearrangement joins TRBV4-1 to TRBJ2-7; possibly TRBD2 for D (5 bases). The CDR3 has 13 amino acids. The V gene lost 6 bases and the J gene lost 1 base, with 10 bases spanning the gap. Germline CDR1 is MGHRA and CDR2 is YSYEKL. The CDR3 coding sequence is TGCGCCAGCAGTTACGGGAAGTCCTACGAGCAGTACTTC. Residues: CASSYGKSYEQYF.

This clonotype was seen ten or more times. In nucleotides, the CDR3 is TGTGCCAGCAGCTTAAACGGCAACAAGAACACTGAAGCTTTCTTT. Its translation: CASSLNGNKNTEAFF. This chain joins TRBV7-3 and TRBJ1-1; D is unclear. The V gene's germline CDR1 is SGHTA and CDR2 FQGTGA. The CDR3 runs 15 residues. The V end was cut by 1 base, the J end by 1 base, with 10 bases between. Supplemented by reference TRBV7-3 and TRBJ1-1, the full variable domain reads GAGVSQTPSNKVTEKGKYVELRCDPISGHTALYWYRQSLGQGPEFLIYFQGTGAADDSGLPNDRFFAVRPEGSVSTLKIQRTERGDSAVYLCASSLNGNKNTEAFFGQGTRLTVV.

V and J are TRBV4-2 and TRBJ1-3; D is undetermined. Trimming took 0 bases from V and 11 from J, leaving 14 bases between them. Germline V gives CDR1 LGHNA, CDR2 YNFKEQ. CDR3 size: 14 residues. The CDR3 sequence is CASSQDHSERAIYF. CDR3 coding DNA: TGTGCCAGCAGCCAAGATCATAGTGAGCGCGCCATATATTTT.

The rearrangement joins TRBV20-1 to TRBJ1-3; D ambiguous. CDR3 length equals 14 residues. Germline V gene lookup returns CDR1 DFQATT and CDR2 SNEGSKA (reference sequence). V was pared by 1 base and J by 0 bases, with 7 bases between. The CDR3 coding sequence is TGCAGTGCTAGAGGGGCGGCCTCTGGAAACACCATATATTTT. Its translation is CSARGAASGNTIYF.

The gene calls are TRBV23-1 and TRBJ2-1, with 11 bases lining up with TRBD2. TRBV23-1 is an ORF; its function is uncertain. J gave up 4 bases and V 2 bases, and 4 bases lay outside the gene matches. The CDR3 has 16 residues. The CDR3 DNA sequence: TGCGCCAGCAGTCAACCGGGACTAGCGGTTTACAATGAGCAGTTCTTC. Translating gives CASSQPGLAVYNEQFF.

This clonotype showed up many times. This rearrangement joins TRBV7-3 to TRBJ2-7, with 9 bases identical to TRBD2. The junction had 2 bases not matched to a gene; V was cut back by 2 bases and J by 0 bases. From germline, CDR1 is SGHTA and CDR2 FQGTGA. This CDR3 spans 15 amino acids. The CDR3 nucleotides are TGTGCCAGCAGCTTATCTAGCGGGGTCTCCTACGAGCAGTACTTC. Its translation: CASSLSSGVSYEQYF.

V and J are TRBV6-5 and TRBJ2-7; D remains ambiguous. Germline V gene lookup returns CDR1 MNHEY and CDR2 SVGAGI. The CDR3 is made up of 14 amino acids. Trimming took off 0 bases at V and 2 bases at J, with 8 bases between the two ends. CDR3 in amino acids: CASSYSGTTYEQYF. CDR3 coding DNA: TGTGCCAGCAGTTACTCGGGCACCACCTACGAGCAGTACTTC.

In this sample, this clonotype turned up a few times. The chain carries TRBV7-8 and TRBJ1-1; D perhaps matches TRBD1 (5 bases). Deletions cut 3 bases from V and 9 bases from J, with 8 bases between. The CDR3 spans 11 residues. Germline loops: CDR1 SGHVS, CDR2 FQNEAQ. CDR3 bases: TGTGCCAGCAGCTTGGGGGTCCAAGCTTTCTTT. Translating it yields CASSLGVQAFF. Filled out from reference TRBV7-8 and TRBJ1-1, the complete variable domain reads GAGVSQSPRYKVAKRGQDVALRCDPISGHVSLFWYQQALGQGPEFLTYFQNEAQLDKSGLPSDRFFAERPEGSVSTLKIQRTQQEDSAVYLCASSLGVQAFFGQGTRLTVV.

The chain's CDR3 is CASSVDYSGNTIYF. In nucleotides, the CDR3 is TGTGCCAGCAGCGTAGATTACTCTGGAAACACCATATATTTT. The chain uses TRBV9 and TRBJ1-3; D is uncertain. V was pared by 0 bases and J by 0 bases, with 4 bases between. Looked up from germline, CDR1 is SGDLS and CDR2 is YYNGEE. The CDR3 has 14 residues.

The V call is TRBV30, the J call TRBJ2-3, with 7 bases fitting TRBD1. CDR3 length: 14 amino acids. J gave up 0 bases and V 1 base, and 1 base lay outside the gene matches. Per the germline V gene, CDR1 is GTSNPN and CDR2 is SVGIG (reference sequence). The DNA for the CDR3 is TGTGCCTGGAGTGCCAGGGGGAGCACAGATACGCAGTATTTT. Protein product: CAWSARGSTDTQYF. Combining the CDR3 with reference TRBV30 and TRBJ2-3 gives the whole variable domain SQTIHQWPATLVQPVGSPLSLECTVEGTSNPNLYWYRQAAGRGLQLLFYSVGIGQISSEVPQNLSASRPQDRQFILSSKKLLLSDSGFYLCAWSARGSTDTQYFGPGTRLTVL.

This clonotype was seen only a few times. This rearrangement joins TRBV5-1 to TRBJ1-2; D is possibly TRBD1 (6 bases). The length of the CDR3 is 16 residues. V lost 1 base to trimming and J lost 0 bases, with 13 bases between them. Germline CDR1 reads SGHRS; CDR2 reads YFSETQ. In DNA form, the CDR3 reads TGCGCCAGCAGCTTGACAGGGACTCTAGCTAACTATGGCTACACCTTC. Translated, it gives CASSLTGTLANYGYTF.

This clonotype was seen at least ten times. V usage is TRBV28 and J usage is TRBJ2-7, with D uncertain. V gave up 5 bases and J gave up 3 bases, with 5 bases separating them. Germline loops: CDR1 MDHEN, CDR2 SYDVKM. This CDR3 spans 11 amino acids. The DNA of the CDR3 is TGTGCCAGCAGTCACCGCTACGAGCAGTACTTC. It specifies CASSHRYEQYF.

J is TRBJ2-2 and V is TRBV20-1; TRBD2 agrees at 8 bases. After removal of 0 bases from V and 0 bases from J, the junction contained 6 bases not matched to a gene. Germline lookup yields CDR1 DFQATT and CDR2 SNEGSKA (reference sequence). CDR3 length: 17 residues. CDR3 sequence: CSARDEREFTNTGELFF. The CDR3 DNA follows: TGCAGTGCTAGAGATGAGCGGGAGTTCACGAACACCGGGGAGCTGTTTTTT.

This chain connects TRBV12-3 or TRBV12-4 to TRBJ1-2, with 10 nucleotides matching TRBD1. CDR3 length equals 15 residues. Germline trimming cut 5 bases from V and 1 base from J; bases unmatched to any gene: 4. In nucleotides, the CDR3 is TGTGCCAGCAGTCCCGGGACAGGGGTTAACTATGGCTACACCTTC. Its translation is CASSPGTGVNYGYTF.

This clonotype was recorded a few times. The rearrangement uses TRBV7-6 and TRBJ2-3; perhaps D is TRBD1 or TRBD2 (7 bases each). The CDR3 contains 14 residues. The V end lost 2 bases, the J end lost 3 bases, and 9 bases lay between the germline ends. Germline CDR1 reads SGHVS; CDR2 reads FNYEAQ. The CDR3 protein is CASSLQGGTDTQYF. The CDR3 bases are TGTGCCAGCAGCTTACAGGGGGGGACAGATACGCAGTATTTT.

The chain has TRBV18 and TRBJ1-2, with D hard to call. V gave up 5 bases and J gave up 2 bases, with 9 bases separating them. Per germline, CDR1 KGHSH and CDR2 LQKENI. This CDR3 region has 13 residues. CDR3: CASSSDGNYGYTF. CDR3 nucleotides: TGTGCCAGCTCATCGGACGGCAACTATGGCTACACCTTC.

Only a few counts were recorded for this clonotype. V usage is TRBV12-3 or TRBV12-4 and J usage is TRBJ2-5, with D perhaps given as TRBD1 or TRBD2 (5 bases each). Trimming removed 3 bases from V and 1 base from J, with 12 bases in between. The CDR3 contains 15 residues. CDR3 sequence reads: CASSFLRGGQETQYF. In nucleotides, the CDR3 is TGTGCCAGCAGTTTTTTGAGGGGTGGCCAAGAGACCCAGTACTTC.

In this sample, this clonotype turned up many times. The V call is TRBV29-1, the J call TRBJ2-6, with D unresolved. The V gene lost 1 base and the J gene lost 0 bases, with 10 bases spanning the gap. Germline V CDR1 and CDR2: SQVTM, ANQGSEA. This CDR3 region has 16 residues. CDR3 sequence (DNA): TGCAGCGTTGAAGCAGGAGTTTTCTCTGGGGCCAACGTCCTGACTTTC. Protein: CSVEAGVFSGANVLTF.

This clonotype was picked up a small number of times. The chain links TRBV2 to TRBJ2-3, with 9 bases fitting TRBD1. CDR1 and CDR2 (germline): SNHLY, FYNNEI. CDR3 length: 14 residues. V trimming: 7 bases; J trimming: 6 bases; junction bases outside the gene matches: 8. DNA of the CDR3: TGTGCCAGCAATCTACAGGGGGCGACGGATACGCAGTATTTT. This codes for CASNLQGATDTQYF. The full variable domain, rest sourced from reference TRBV2 and TRBJ2-3, is EPEVTQTPSHQVTQMGQEVILRCVPISNHLYFYWYRQILGQKVEFLVSFYNNEISEKSEIFDDQFSVERPDGSNFTLKIRSTKLEDSAMYFCASNLQGATDTQYFGPGTRLTVL.

The CDR3 DNA follows: TGCGCCAGCAGCTCCCCGAGTCGGCGGTCGAACACTGAAGCTTTCTTT. The encoded protein is CASSSPSRRSNTEAFF. The chain couples TRBV5-1 to TRBJ1-1; no clear D gene. Trimming took 3 bases from V and 1 from J, leaving 16 bases between them. Looked up from germline, CDR1 is SGHRS and CDR2 is YFSETQ. The CDR3 runs to 16 residues.